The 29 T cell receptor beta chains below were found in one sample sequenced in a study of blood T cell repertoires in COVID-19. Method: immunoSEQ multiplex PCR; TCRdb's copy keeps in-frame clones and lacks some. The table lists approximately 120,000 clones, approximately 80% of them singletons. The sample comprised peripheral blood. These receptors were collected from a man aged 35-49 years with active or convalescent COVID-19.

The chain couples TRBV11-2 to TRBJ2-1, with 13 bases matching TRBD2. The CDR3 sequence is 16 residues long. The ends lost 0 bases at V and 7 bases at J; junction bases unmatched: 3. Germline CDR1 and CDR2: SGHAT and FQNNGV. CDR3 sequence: CASSLELAGGKNEQFF. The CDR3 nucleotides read TGTGCCAGCAGCTTAGAACTAGCGGGGGGGAAAAATGAGCAGTTCTTC.

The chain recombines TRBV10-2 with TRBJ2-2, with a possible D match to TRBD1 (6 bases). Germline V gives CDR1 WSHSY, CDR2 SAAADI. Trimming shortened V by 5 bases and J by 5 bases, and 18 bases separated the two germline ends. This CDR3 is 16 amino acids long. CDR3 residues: CASSLPGAIGTGELFF. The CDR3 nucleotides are TGCGCCAGCAGTCTCCCAGGGGCAATAGGGACCGGGGAGCTGTTTTTT.

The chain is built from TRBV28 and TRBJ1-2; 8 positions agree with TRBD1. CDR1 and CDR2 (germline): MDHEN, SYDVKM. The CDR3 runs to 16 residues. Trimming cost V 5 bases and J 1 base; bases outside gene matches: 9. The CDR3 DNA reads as TGTGCCAGCAGTCCCTTGACAGGGGCCGGTAACTATGGCTACACCTTC. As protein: CASSPLTGAGNYGYTF.

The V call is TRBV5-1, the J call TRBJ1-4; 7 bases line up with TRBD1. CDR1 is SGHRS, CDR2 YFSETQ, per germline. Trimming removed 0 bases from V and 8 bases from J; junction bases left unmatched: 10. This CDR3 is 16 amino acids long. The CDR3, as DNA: TGCGCCAGCAGCTTGGATGGAGGGGGCGACGTCGAAAAACTGTTTTTT. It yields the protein CASSLDGGGDVEKLFF.

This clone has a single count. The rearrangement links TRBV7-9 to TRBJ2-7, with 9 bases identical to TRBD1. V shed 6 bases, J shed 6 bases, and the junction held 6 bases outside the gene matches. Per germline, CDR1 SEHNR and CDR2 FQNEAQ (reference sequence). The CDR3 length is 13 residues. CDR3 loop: CASRKQGAGEQYF. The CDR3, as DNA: TGTGCCAGCAGGAAACAGGGGGCCGGCGAGCAGTACTTC.

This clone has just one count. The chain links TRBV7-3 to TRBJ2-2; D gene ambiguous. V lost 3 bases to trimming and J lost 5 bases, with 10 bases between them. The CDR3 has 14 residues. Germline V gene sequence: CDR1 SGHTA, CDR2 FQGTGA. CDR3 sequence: CASSFNQATGELFF. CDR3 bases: TGTGCCAGCAGCTTTAATCAAGCAACCGGGGAGCTGTTTTTT.

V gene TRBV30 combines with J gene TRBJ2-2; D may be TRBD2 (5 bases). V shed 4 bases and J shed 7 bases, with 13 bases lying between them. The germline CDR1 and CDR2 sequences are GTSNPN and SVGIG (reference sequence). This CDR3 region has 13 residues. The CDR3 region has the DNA TGTGCCTGGACTTATAGTGGAGGCGGGGAGCTGTTTTTT. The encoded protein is CAWTYSGGGELFF. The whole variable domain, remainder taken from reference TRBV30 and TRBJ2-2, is SQTIHQWPATLVQPVGSPLSLECTVEGTSNPNLYWYRQAAGRGLQLLFYSVGIGQISSEVPQNLSASRPQDRQFILSSKKLLLSDSGFYLCAWTYSGGGELFFGEGSRLTVL.

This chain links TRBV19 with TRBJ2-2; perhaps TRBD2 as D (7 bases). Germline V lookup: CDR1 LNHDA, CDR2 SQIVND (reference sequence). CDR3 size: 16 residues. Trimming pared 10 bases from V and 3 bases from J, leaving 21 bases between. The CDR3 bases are TGTGCCACCCAAATGAGTCGGGGGGCGTACACCGGGGAGCTGTTTTTT. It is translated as CATQMSRGAYTGELFF.

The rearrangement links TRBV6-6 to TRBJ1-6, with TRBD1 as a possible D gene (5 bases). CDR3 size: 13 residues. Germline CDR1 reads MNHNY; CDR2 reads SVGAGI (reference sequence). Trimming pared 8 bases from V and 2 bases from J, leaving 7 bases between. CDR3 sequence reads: CASQGPYNSPLHF. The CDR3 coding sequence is TGTGCCAGCCAGGGCCCCTATAATTCACCCCTCCACTTT.

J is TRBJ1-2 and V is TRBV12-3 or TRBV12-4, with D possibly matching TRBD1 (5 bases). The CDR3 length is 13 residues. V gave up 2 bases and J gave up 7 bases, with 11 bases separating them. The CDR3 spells CASSLSRVGGYTF. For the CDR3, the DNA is TGTGCCAGCAGTTTATCCAGGGTGGGTGGCTACACCTTC.

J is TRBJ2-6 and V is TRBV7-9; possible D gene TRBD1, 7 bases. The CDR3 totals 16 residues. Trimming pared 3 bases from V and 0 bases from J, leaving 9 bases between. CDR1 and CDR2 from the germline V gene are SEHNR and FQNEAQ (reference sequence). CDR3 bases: TGTGCCAGCAGCTTCAGGGGGGACTCTGGGGCCAACGTCCTGACTTTC. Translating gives CASSFRGDSGANVLTF.

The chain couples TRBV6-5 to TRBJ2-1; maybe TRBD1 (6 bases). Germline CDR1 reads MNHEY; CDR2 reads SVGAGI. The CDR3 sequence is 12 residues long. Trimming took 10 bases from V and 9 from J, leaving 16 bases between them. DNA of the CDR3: TGTGCCACCATAGGGGGTTCCACTGAGCAGTTCTTC. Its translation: CATIGGSTEQFF.

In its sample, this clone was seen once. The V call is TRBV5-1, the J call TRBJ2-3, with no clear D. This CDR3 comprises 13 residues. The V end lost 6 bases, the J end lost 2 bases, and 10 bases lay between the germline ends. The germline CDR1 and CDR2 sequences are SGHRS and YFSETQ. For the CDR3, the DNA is TGCGCCAGCACCGGTCCTTCCACAGATACGCAGTATTTT. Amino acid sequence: CASTGPSTDTQYF.

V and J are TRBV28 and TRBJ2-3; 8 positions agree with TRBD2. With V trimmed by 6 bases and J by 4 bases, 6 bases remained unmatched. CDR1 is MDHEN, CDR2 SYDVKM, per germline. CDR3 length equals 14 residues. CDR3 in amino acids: CASRGAGGPDTQYF. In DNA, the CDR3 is TGTGCCAGCAGGGGGGCGGGGGGACCAGATACGCAGTATTTT.

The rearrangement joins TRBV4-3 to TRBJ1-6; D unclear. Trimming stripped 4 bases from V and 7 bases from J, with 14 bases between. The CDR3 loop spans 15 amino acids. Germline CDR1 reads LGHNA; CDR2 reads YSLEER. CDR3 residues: CASSRERRSNSPLHF. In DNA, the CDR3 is TGCGCCAGCAGCCGAGAACGGAGAAGCAATTCACCCCTCCACTTT.

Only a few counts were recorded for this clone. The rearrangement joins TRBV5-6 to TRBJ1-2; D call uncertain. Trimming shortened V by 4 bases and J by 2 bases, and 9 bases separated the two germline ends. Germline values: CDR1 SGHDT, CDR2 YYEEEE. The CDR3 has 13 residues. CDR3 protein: CASSAGLNYGYTF. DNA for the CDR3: TGTGCCAGCAGCGCGGGGTTAAACTATGGCTACACCTTC.

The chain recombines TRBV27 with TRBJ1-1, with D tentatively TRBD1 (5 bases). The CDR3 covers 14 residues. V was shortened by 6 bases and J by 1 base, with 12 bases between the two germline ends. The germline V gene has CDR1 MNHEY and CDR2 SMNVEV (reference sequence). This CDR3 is CASRAGVPNTEAFF. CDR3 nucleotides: TGTGCCAGCAGGGCGGGGGTCCCGAACACTGAAGCTTTCTTT.

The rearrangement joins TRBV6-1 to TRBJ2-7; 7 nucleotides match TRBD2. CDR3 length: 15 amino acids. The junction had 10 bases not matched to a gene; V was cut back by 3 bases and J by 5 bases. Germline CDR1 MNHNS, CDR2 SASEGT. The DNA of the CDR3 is TGTGCCAGCAGTGAGTCGGATCGCGGGAGCGACGAGCAGTACTTC. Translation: CASSESDRGSDEQYF.

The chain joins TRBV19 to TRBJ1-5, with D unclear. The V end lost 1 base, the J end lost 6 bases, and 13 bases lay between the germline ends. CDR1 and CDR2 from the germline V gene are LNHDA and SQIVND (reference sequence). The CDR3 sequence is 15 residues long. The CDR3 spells CASSIVADRSQPQHF. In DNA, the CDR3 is TGTGCCAGTAGTATAGTGGCAGATCGGAGTCAGCCCCAGCATTTT.

The DNA of the CDR3 is TGTGCCAGCAGCCAAGCCGGTGGTGGGCCCCAGCATTTT. Protein product: CASSQAGGGPQHF. The rearrangement links TRBV3-1 (or the pseudogene TRBV3-2) to TRBJ1-5; D gene uncertain. Germline CDR1 and CDR2: LGHDT and YNNKEL (reference sequence). CDR3 length: 13 amino acids. V was clipped by 1 base and J by 9 bases, with 10 bases between them.

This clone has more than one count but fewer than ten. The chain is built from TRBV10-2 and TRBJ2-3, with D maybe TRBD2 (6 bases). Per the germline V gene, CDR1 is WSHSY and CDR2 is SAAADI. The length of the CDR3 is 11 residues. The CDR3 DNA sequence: TGCGCTACTAGGGGAGGAGATACGCAGTATTTT. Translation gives CATRGGDTQYF.

Here the CDR3 reads CASSTQTSGNYEQYF. In nucleotides, the CDR3 is TGCGCCAGCAGCACCCAGACTAGCGGGAACTACGAGCAGTACTTC. The chain uses TRBV5-1 and TRBJ2-7, with 11 nucleotides matching TRBD2. The CDR3 is made up of 15 amino acids. Trimming removed 4 bases from V and 3 bases from J; junction bases left unmatched: 6. Germline CDR1 SGHRS, CDR2 YFSETQ.

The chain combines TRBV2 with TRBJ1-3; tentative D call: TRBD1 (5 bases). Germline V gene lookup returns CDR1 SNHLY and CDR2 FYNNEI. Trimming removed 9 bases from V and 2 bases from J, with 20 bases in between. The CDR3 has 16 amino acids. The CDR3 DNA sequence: TGTGCCAGACGGGGGGGGTCTACCAGGACTGGAAACACCATATATTTT. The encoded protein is CARRGGSTRTGNTIYF.

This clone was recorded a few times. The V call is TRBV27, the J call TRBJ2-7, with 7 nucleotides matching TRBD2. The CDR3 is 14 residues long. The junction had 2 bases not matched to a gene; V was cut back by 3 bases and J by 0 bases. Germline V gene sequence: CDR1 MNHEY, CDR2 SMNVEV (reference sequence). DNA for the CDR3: TGTGCCAGCAGTTTTGGGGGGGGCTCCTACGAGCAGTACTTC. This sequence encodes CASSFGGGSYEQYF.

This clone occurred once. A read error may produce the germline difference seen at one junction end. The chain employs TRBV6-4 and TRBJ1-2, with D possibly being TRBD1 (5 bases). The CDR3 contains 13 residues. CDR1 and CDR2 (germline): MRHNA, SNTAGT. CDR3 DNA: TGTGCCAGCAGTTACGAACTCGGGGGGACGATATACTTC. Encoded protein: CASSYELGGTIYF.

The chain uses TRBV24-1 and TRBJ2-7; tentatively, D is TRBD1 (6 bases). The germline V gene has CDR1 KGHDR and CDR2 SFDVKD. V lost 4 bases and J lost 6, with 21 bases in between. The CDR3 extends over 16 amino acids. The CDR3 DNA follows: TGTGCCACCAGTGACCGGACAGCCTTTCCCTTCTTCGAGCAGTACTTC. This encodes CATSDRTAFPFFEQYF.

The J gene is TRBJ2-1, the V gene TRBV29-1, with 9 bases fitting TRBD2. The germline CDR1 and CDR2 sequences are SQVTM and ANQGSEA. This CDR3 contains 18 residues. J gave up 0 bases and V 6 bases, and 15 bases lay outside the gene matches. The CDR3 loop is CSVRVSGGRDSSYNEQFF. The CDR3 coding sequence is TGCAGCGTGAGGGTAAGCGGGGGGAGAGACAGCTCCTACAATGAGCAGTTCTTC.

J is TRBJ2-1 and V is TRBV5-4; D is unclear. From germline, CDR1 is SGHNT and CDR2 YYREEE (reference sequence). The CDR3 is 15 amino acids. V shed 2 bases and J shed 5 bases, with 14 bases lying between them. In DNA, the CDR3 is TGTGCCAGCAGCTTAGACTCTGCCCCACACAATGAGCAGTTCTTC. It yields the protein CASSLDSAPHNEQFF.

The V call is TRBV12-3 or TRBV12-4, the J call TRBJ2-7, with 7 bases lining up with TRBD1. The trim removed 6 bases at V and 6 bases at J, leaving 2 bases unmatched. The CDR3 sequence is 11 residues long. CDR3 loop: CASRTGAEQYF. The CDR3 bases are TGTGCCAGCAGAACAGGGGCCGAGCAGTACTTC.